This T cell receptor (beta chain) was documented in a study of blood T cell repertoires in COVID-19. V was clipped by 6 bases and J by 1 base, with 9 bases between them. Germline CDR1 reads MGHDK; CDR2 reads SYGVNS. The CDR3 contains 13 residues. The table came from immunoSEQ multiplex PCR; TCRdb's copy has only in-frame clones and leaves some out. The sample lists around 50,000 clones, around nine tenths seen once, with 6% to 6.5% in the top ten. The TCR was taken from an older woman with COVID-19, enrolled during active disease. The rearrangement uses TRBV25-1 and TRBJ1-1; D gene uncertain. The material sequenced was peripheral blood. The CDR3 is CASRGGSNTEAFF. CDR3 bases: TGTGCCAGCAGGGGCGGGTCGAACACTGAAGCTTTCTTT.